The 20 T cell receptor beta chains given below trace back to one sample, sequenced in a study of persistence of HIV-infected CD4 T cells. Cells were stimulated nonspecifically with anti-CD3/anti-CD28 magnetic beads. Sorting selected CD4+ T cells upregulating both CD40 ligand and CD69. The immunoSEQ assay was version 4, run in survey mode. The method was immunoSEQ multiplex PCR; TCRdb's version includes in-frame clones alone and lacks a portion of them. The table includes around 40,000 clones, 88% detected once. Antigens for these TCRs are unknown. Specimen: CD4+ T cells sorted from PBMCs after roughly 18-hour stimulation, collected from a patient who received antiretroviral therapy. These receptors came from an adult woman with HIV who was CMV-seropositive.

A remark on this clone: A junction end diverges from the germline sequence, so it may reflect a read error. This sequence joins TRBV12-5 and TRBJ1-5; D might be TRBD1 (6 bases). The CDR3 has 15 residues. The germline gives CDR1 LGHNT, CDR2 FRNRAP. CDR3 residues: CASGLDSRLNQPQHF. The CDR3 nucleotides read TGTGCTAGTGGGTTGGACAGCCGACTTAATCAGCCCCAGCATTTT.

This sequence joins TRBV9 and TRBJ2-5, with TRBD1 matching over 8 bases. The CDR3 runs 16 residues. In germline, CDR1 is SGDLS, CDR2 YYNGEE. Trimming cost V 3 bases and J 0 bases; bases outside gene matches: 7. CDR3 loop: CASSEGQVSYQETQYF. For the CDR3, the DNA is TGTGCCAGCAGCGAGGGACAGGTCTCGTACCAAGAGACCCAGTACTTC.

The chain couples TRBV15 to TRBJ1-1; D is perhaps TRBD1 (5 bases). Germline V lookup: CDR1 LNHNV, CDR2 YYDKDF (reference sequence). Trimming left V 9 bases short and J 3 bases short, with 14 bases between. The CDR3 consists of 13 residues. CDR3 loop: CATKAGTYTEAFF. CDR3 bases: TGTGCCACTAAAGCAGGGACCTACACTGAAGCTTTCTTT.

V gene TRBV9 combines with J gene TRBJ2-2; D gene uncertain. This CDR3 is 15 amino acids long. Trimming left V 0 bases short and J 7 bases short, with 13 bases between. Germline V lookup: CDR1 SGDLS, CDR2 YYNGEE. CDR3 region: CASSVAGQFFGELFF. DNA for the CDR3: TGTGCCAGCAGCGTAGCTGGGCAGTTTTTCGGGGAGCTGTTTTTT.

The CDR3 loop is CASIRQGEMKLFF. CDR3 nucleotide sequence: TGTGCCAGCATAAGGCAGGGGGAGATGAAACTGTTTTTT. V usage is TRBV6-5 and J usage is TRBJ1-4; 7 bases fit TRBD1. Germline CDR1 MNHEY, CDR2 SVGAGI. This CDR3 is 13 amino acids long. Unmatched junction bases numbered 10, after V lost 7 bases and J lost 11 bases.

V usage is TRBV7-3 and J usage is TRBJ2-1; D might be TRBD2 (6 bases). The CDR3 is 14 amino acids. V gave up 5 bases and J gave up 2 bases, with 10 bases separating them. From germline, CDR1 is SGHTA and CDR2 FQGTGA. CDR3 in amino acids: CASSHPGAYNEQFF. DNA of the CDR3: TGTGCCAGCAGCCATCCGGGGGCCTACAATGAGCAGTTCTTC.

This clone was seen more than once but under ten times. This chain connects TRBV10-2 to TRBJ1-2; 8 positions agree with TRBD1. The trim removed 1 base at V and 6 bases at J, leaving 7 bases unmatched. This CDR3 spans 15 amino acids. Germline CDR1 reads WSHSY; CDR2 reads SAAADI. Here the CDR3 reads CASSEFIVQGDGYTF. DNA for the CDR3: TGCGCCAGCAGTGAGTTTATAGTACAGGGGGATGGCTACACCTTC.

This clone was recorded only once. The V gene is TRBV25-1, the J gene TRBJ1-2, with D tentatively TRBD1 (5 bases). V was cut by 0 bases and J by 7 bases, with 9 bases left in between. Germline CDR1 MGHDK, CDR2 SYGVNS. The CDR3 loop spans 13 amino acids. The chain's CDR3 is CASSEYVGGGYTF. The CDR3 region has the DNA TGTGCCAGCAGTGAATATGTGGGGGGTGGCTACACCTTC.

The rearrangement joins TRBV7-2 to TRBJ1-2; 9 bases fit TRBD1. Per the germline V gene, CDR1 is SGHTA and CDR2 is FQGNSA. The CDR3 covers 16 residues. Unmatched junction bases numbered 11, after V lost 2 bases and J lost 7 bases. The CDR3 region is CASSLIANPGQGGYTF. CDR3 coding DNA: TGTGCCAGCAGCTTAATCGCCAACCCGGGACAGGGTGGCTACACCTTC. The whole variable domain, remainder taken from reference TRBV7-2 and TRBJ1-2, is GAGVSQSPSNKVTEKGKDVELRCDPISGHTALYWYRQSLGQGLEFLIYFQGNSAPDKSGLPSDRFSAERTGGSVSTLTIQRTQQEDSAVYLCASSLIANPGQGGYTFGSGTRLTVV.

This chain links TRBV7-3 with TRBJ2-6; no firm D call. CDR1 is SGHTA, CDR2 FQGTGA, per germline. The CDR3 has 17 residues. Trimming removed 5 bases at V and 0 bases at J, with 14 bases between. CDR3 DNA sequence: TGTGCCAGCAGCAGACAAGGGTCCGGCTCTGGGGCCAACGTCCTGACTTTC. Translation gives CASSRQGSGSGANVLTF.

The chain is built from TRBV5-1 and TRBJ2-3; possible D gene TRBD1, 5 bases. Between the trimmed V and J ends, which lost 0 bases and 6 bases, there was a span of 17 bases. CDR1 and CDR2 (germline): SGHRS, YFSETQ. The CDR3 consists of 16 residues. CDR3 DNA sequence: TGCGCCAGCAGCTTGGAGGCAGGGATGGGGCGGGATACGCAGTATTTT. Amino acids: CASSLEAGMGRDTQYF.

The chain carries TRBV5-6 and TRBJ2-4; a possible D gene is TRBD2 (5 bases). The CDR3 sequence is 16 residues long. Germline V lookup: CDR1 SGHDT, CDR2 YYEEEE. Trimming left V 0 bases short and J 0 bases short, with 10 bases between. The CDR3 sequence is CASSLDGGLAKNIQYF. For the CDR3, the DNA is TGTGCCAGCAGCTTGGATGGAGGACTAGCCAAAAACATTCAGTACTTC.

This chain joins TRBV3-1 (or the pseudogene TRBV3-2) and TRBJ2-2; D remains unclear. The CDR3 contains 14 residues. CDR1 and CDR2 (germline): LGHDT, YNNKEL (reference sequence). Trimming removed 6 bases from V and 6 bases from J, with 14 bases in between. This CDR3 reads CASSPPGRPGELFF. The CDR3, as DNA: TGTGCCAGCAGTCCCCCCGGGCGCCCCGGGGAGCTGTTTTTT.

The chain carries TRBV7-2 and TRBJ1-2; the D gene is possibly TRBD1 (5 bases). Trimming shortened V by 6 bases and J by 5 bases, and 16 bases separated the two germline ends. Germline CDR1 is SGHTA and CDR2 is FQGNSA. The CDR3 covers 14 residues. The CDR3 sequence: CASSSPGGYYGYTF. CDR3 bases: TGTGCCAGCAGTTCGCCTGGGGGGTATTATGGCTACACCTTC.

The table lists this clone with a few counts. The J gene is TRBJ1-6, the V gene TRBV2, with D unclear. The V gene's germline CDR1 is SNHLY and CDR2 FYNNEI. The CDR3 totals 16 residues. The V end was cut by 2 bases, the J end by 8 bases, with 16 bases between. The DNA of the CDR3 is TGTGCCAGCAGTGAAATAGGCGCGAGGAGGGATTCACCCCTCCACTTT. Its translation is CASSEIGARRDSPLHF. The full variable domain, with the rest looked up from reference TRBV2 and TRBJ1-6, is EPEVTQTPSHQVTQMGQEVILRCVPISNHLYFYWYRQILGQKVEFLVSFYNNEISEKSEIFDDQFSVERPDGSNFTLKIRSTKLEDSAMYFCASSEIGARRDSPLHFGNGTRLTVT.

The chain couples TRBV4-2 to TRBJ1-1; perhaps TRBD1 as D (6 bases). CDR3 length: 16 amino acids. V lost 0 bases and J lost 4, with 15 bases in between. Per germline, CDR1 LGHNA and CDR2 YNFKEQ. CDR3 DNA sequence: TGTGCCAGCAGCCAAGATGGGGGGGCAGGGACCACTGAAGCTTTCTTT. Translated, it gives CASSQDGGAGTTEAFF.

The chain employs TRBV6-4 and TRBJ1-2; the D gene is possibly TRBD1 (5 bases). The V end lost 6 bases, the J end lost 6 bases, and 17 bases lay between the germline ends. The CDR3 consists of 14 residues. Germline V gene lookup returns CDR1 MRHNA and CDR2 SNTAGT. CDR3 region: CASRASGLGNGYTF. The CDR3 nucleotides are TGTGCCAGCAGGGCCTCGGGGCTTGGGAATGGCTACACCTTC.

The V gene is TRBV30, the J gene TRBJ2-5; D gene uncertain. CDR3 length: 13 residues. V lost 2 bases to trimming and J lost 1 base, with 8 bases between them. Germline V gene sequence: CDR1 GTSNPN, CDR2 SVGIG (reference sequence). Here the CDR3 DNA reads TGTGCCTGGAGTTCGGTGCCCCAAGAGACCCAGTACTTC. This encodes CAWSSVPQETQYF. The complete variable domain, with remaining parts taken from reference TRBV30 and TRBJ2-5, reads SQTIHQWPATLVQPVGSPLSLECTVEGTSNPNLYWYRQAAGRGLQLLFYSVGIGQISSEVPQNLSASRPQDRQFILSSKKLLLSDSGFYLCAWSSVPQETQYFGPGTRLLVL.

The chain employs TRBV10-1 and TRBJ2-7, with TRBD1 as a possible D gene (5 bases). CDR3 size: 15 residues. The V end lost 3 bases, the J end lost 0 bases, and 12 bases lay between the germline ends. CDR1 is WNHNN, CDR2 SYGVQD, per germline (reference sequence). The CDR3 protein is CASSDHRLSSYEQYF. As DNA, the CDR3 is TGCGCCAGCAGTGATCACAGGCTGAGCTCCTACGAGCAGTACTTC.

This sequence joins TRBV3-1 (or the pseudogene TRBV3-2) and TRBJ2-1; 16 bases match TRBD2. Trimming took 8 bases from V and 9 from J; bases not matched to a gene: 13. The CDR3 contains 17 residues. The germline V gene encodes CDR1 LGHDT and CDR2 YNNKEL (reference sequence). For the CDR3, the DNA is TGTGCCAGCGGGCTAACCGTGGGACTAGCGGGGGGGGTTGAGCAGTTCTTC. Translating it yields CASGLTVGLAGGVEQFF.